These T cell receptor beta chains were read from a single sample in a study of low-dose radiotherapy and immunotherapy resistance in tumors. Each CDR3 protein gets one entry after TCRdb re-called the reads with MiXCR. Of roughly 36,000 distinct CDR3 sequences listed, roughly 30% are singletons. Sample: PBMCs, taken before treatment. All receptors come from a male donor with gallbladder cancer. CDR3s include the opening cysteine and the closing phenylalanine or tryptophan. The D gene is left open where the match is weak. Where a row states a size, it is once, few, many or the class of an expanded clone; other rows omit it.

V gene,CDR3 length,D gene,J gene,clone size,CDR3 protein,CDR3 DNA
TRBV15,14,.,TRBJ2-3,.,CATSRGTGTDTQYF,TGTGCCACCAGCAGAGGGACTGGCACAGATACGCAGTATTTT
TRBV20-1,14,TRBD1,TRBJ1-5,many,CSAETGGGNQPQHF,TGCAGTGCCGAAACAGGGGGCGGCAATCAGCCCCAGCATTTT
TRBV5-1,16,.,TRBJ2-1,.,CASSFGVPGSYNEQFF,TGCGCCAGCAGCTTCGGAGTGCCCGGCTCCTACAATGAGCAGTTCTTC
TRBV29-1,12,.,TRBJ2-7,many,CSVSRVRGEQYF,TGCAGCGTATCCAGGGTTCGTGGCGAGCAGTACTTC
TRBV6-5,16,TRBD2,TRBJ2-1,many,CASSPGGLAGGNEHFF,TGTGCCAGCAGCCCCGGAGGACTAGCGGGGGGCAATGAGCATTTCTTC
TRBV2,15,.,TRBJ2-1,.,CASRDRGTIYNEQFF,TGTGCCAGCAGAGATAGGGGGACGATATACAATGAGCAGTTCTTC
TRBV4-2,16,.,TRBJ2-1,many,CASSQDQQISYNEQFF,TGTGCCAGCAGCCAAGATCAACAGATCTCCTACAATGAGCAGTTCTTC
TRBV9,19,.,TRBJ2-2,.,CASSVSPQGTGELFFFFFF,.
TRBV6-6,17,TRBD2,TRBJ2-7,medium-sized,CASSYFSGNPLPSEQYF,TGTGCCAGCAGTTACTTTAGCGGGAATCCCCTCCCCTCCGAGCAGTACTTC
TRBV29-1,13,TRBD1,TRBJ2-4,.,CSVAGQGLNIQYF,TGCAGCGTTGCGGGACAGGGGCTGAACATTCAGTACTTC
TRBV3-1,18,.,TRBJ2-7,few,CASSQNAGGQASSYEQYF,TGTGCCAGCAGCCAAAACGCGGGCGGGCAGGCAAGCTCCTACGAGCAGTACTTC
TRBV6-2/TRBV6-3,15,TRBD2,TRBJ2-7,many,CASELAGGLSYEQYF,TGTGCCAGCGAGTTAGCGGGGGGCCTCTCCTACGAGCAGTACTTC
TRBV20-1,13,.,TRBJ1-4,many,CSASLGFDEKLFF,TGCAGTGCTAGTCTAGGGTTTGATGAAAAACTGTTTTTT
TRBV6-2/TRBV6-3,14,.,TRBJ2-5,many,CASSYGGIRETQYF,TGTGCCAGCAGTTACGGGGGGATCAGAGAGACCCAGTACTTC
TRBV20-1,10,.,TRBJ1-2,many,CSALRGGYTF,TGCAGTGCTTTAAGGGGAGGCTACACCTTC
TRBV14,14,.,TRBJ2-1,many,CASSQADRYHEQFF,TGTGCCAGCAGCCAAGCGGACAGATATCATGAGCAGTTCTTC
TRBV12-3/TRBV12-4,13,.,TRBJ1-5,.,CASSFEVDQPQHF,TGTGCCAGCAGTTTCGAGGTAGATCAGCCCCAGCATTTT
TRBV20-1,13,.,TRBJ2-5,once,CSASFTGRETQYF,TGCAGTGCTAGTTTTACAGGGCGGGAGACCCAGTACTTC
TRBV18,14,TRBD2,TRBJ2-7,.,CASSPSGRLDEQYF,TGTGCCAGCTCGCCTAGCGGGAGACTCGACGAGCAGTACTTC
TRBV6-2/TRBV6-3,16,TRBD2,TRBJ2-2,many,CASSWSGGANHGELFF,TGTGCCAGCAGTTGGAGCGGGGGGGCGAACCACGGGGAGCTGTTTTTT
TRBV7-9,16,.,TRBJ2-3,many,CASSPWRGAYEDTQYF,TGTGCCAGCAGCCCTTGGCGGGGAGCATATGAGGATACGCAGTATTTT
TRBV19,17,TRBD1,TRBJ2-2,few,CASSINYGTGFTGELFF,TGTGCCAGTAGTATAAATTACGGGACAGGGTTCACCGGGGAGCTGTTTTTT
TRBV3-1,18,TRBD2,TRBJ2-3,many,CASSQDGTSGGLTDTQYF,TGTGCCAGCAGCCAAGATGGGACTAGCGGGGGGCTCACAGATACGCAGTATTTT
TRBV3-1,15,TRBD1,TRBJ1-1,.,CASSRTGTGNTEAFF,TGTGCCAGCAGCCGCACCGGGACAGGGAACACTGAAGCTTTCTTT